These 2 T cell receptor beta chains came from one sample sequenced in a study of blood T cell repertoires in COVID-19. Sequencing used immunoSEQ multiplex PCR; TCRdb keeps in-frame clones, though not all of them. The top ten hold approximately 7% of the sample, which has about 70,000 clones, 83% seen once. Material for sequencing was peripheral blood. These receptor sequences come from a man younger than 45 with COVID-19, enrolled during active disease.

The chain couples TRBV9 to TRBJ2-1, with 8 bases identical to TRBD2. The CDR3 covers 16 residues. V lost 6 bases to trimming and J lost 7 bases; unmatched junction nucleotides: 15. Germline V gene sequence: CDR1 SGDLS, CDR2 YYNGEE. The CDR3 region has the DNA TGTGCCAGCACCCTCGGGGGGGGGACTAACGAAAATGAGCAGTTCTTC. This codes for CASTLGGGTNENEQFF.

This clone has more than one count but fewer than ten. V and J are TRBV14 and TRBJ2-7; possible D gene TRBD2, 5 bases. Germline CDR1 is SGHDN and CDR2 is FVKESK. This CDR3 comprises 14 residues. Between the trimmed V and J ends, which lost 1 base and 3 bases, there was a span of 10 bases. CDR3 DNA: TGTGCCAGCAGCCAAGTAATAGGGAGCTACGAGCAGTACTTC. This gives the protein CASSQVIGSYEQYF.